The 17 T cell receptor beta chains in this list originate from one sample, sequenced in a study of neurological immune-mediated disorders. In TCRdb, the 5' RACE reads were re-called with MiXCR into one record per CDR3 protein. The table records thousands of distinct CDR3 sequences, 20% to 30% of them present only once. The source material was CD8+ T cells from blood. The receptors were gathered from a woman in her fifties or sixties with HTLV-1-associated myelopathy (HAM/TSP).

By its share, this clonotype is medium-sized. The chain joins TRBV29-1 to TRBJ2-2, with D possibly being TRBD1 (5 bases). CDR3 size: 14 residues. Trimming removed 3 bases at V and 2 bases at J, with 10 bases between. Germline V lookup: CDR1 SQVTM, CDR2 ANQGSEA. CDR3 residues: CSVDRGSNTGELFF. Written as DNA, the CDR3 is TGCAGCGTTGATAGGGGAAGTAACACCGGGGAGCTGTTTTTT.

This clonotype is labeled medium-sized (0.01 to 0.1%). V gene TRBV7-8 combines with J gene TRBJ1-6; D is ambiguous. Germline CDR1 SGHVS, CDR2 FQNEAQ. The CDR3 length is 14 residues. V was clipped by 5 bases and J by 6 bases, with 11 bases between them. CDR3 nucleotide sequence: TGTGCCAGCAGCCATCAGGTGATTAATTCACCCCTCCACTTT. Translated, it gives CASSHQVINSPLHF. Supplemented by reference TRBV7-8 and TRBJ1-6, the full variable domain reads GAGVSQSPRYKVAKRGQDVALRCDPISGHVSLFWYQQALGQGPEFLTYFQNEAQLDKSGLPSDRFFAERPEGSVSTLKIQRTQQEDSAVYLCASSHQVINSPLHFGNGTRLTVT.

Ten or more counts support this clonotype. CDR3 residues: CASSLALAGERDTQYF. The CDR3, as DNA: TGTGCCAGCAGCTTGGCACTAGCGGGAGAAAGAGATACGCAGTATTTT. The rearrangement joins TRBV5-6 to TRBJ2-3; TRBD2 matches at 11 bases. Per germline, CDR1 SGHDT and CDR2 YYEEEE. Trimming cost V 0 bases and J 5 bases; bases outside gene matches: 5. This CDR3 is built from 16 residues.

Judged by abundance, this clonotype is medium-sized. In DNA form, the CDR3 reads TGCAGTGCTAGGGACAGGAGGGACTACAATGAGCAGTTCTTC. Translated, it gives CSARDRRDYNEQFF. This chain joins TRBV20-1 and TRBJ2-1; maybe TRBD1 (7 bases). CDR1 and CDR2 (germline): DFQATT, SNEGSKA (reference sequence). The CDR3 runs to 14 residues. V gave up 3 bases and J gave up 3 bases, with 12 bases separating them.

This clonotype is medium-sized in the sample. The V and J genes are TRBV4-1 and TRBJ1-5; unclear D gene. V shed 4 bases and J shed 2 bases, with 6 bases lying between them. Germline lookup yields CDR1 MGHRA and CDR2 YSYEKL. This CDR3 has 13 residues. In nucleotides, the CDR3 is TGCGCCAGCAGCCGCTCGGGCAATCAGCCCCAGCATTTT. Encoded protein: CASSRSGNQPQHF.

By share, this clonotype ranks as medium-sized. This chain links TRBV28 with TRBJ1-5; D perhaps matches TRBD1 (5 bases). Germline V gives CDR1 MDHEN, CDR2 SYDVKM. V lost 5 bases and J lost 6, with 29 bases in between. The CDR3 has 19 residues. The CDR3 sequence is CASSQRDAAGLILLQPQHF. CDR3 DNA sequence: TGTGCCAGCAGTCAGCGGGACGCTGCCGGTTTAATTTTGCTTCAGCCCCAGCATTTT.

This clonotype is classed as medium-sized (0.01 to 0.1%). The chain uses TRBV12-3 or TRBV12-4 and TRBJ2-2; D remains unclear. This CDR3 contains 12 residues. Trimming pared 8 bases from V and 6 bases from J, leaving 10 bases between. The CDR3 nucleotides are TGTGCCAGCGGTCCCCTAGCCGGGGAGCTGTTTTTT. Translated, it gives CASGPLAGELFF.

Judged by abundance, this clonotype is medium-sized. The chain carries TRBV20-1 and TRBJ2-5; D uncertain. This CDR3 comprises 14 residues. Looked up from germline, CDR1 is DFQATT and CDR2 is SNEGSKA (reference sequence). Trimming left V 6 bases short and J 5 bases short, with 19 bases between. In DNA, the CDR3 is TGCAGTGCACGACCCCCCAGTTCCGGGGAGACCCAGTACTTC. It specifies CSARPPSSGETQYF.

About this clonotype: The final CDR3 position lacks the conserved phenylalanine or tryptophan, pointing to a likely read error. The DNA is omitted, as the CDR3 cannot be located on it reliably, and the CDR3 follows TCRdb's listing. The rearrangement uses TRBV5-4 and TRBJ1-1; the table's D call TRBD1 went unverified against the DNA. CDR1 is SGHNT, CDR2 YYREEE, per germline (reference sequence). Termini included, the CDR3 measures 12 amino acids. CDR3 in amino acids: CASSFGTGVREI.

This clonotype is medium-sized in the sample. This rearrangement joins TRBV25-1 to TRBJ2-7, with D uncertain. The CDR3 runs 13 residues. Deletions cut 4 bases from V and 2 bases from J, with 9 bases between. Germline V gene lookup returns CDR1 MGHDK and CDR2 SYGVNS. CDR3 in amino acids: CASSGLGAYEQYF. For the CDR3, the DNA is TGTGCCAGCAGTGGTCTTGGGGCCTACGAGCAGTACTTC.

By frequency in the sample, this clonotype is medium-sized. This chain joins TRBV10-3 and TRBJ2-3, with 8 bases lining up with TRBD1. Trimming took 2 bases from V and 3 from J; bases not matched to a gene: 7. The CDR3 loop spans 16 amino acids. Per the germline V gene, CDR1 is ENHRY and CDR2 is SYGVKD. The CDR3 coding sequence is TGTGCCATCAGTGAGCCGCAGGGGGCTAAAACAGATACGCAGTATTTT. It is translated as CAISEPQGAKTDTQYF.

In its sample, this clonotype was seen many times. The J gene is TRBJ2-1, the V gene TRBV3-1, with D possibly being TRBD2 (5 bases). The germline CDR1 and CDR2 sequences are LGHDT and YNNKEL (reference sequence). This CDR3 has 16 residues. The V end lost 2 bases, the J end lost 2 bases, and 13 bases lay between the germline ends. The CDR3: CASSQSTSGAYNEQFF. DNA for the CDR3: TGTGCCAGCAGCCAATCAACCAGCGGAGCCTACAATGAGCAGTTCTTC.

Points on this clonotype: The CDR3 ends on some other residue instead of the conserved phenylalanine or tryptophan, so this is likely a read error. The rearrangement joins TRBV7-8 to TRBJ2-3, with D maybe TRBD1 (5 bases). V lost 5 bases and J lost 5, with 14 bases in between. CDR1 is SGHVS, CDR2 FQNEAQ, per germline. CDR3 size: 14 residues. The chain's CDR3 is CASSLLQEIDTQYL. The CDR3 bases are TGTGCCAGCAGCCTTTTACAGGAGATAGATACGCAGTATCTT.

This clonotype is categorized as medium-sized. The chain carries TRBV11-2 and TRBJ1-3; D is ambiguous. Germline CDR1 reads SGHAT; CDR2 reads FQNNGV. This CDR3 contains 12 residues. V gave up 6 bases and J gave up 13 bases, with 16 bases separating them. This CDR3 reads CASRGLEEEIYF. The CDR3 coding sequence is TGTGCCAGCAGAGGACTGGAGGAGGAGATATATTTT.

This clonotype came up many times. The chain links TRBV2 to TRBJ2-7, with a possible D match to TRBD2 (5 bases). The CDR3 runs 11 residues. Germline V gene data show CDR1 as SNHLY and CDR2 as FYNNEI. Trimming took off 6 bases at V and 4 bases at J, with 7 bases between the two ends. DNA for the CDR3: TGTGCCAGCAGCCCGGGGTACGAGCAGTACTTC. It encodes CASSPGYEQYF.

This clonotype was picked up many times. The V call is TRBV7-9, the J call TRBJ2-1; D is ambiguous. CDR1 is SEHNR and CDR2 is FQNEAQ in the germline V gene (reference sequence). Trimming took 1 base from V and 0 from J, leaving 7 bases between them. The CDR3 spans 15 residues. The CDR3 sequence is CASSLVLSSYNEQFF. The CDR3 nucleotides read TGTGCCAGCAGCTTAGTGTTGAGCTCCTACAATGAGCAGTTCTTC.

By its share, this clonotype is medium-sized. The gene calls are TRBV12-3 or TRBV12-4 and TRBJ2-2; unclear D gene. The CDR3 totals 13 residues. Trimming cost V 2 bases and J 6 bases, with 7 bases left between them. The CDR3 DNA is TGTGCCAGCAGTTTAAAAGGGCCCGGGGAGCTGTTTTTT. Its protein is CASSLKGPGELFF.